The 6 T cell receptor beta chains reported below all come from one sample, sequenced in a study of blood T cells in healthy people across ages. A second roughly 6 to 11 cycle PCR used barcoded and J-beta primers. TCRdb reanalysed the 5' RACE reads using MiXCR and keeps one entry per CDR3 protein. The sample holds 850,000 to 1,000,000 distinct CDR3 sequences; about 48% are singletons and the top ten take 10% to 15%. The sample was blood. The receptors come from a man aged 25-40 years in good health.

This clonotype was recorded a few times. The gene calls are TRBV12-3 or TRBV12-4 and TRBJ1-5; 7 bases line up with TRBD1. CDR3 length: 15 amino acids. V dropped 5 bases and J dropped 1; count of bases not matched to a gene: 5. The CDR3 region has the DNA TGTGCCAGCAGTCCAGCCAGGGGGAGCAATCAGCCCCAGCATTTT. This sequence encodes CASSPARGSNQPQHF.

In this sample, this clonotype turned up many times. The rearrangement links TRBV20-1 to TRBJ2-5; TRBD2 matches at 11 bases. The V gene's germline CDR1 is DFQATT and CDR2 SNEGSKA (reference sequence). This CDR3 comprises 17 residues. Trimming at V came to 0 bases and at J to 2 bases, leaving 8 bases not matched to a gene. CDR3 residues: CSARDPGLAGTQETQYF. DNA of the CDR3: TGCAGTGCTAGAGATCCAGGACTAGCGGGTACTCAAGAGACCCAGTACTTC.

The chain has TRBV29-1 and TRBJ1-2, with TRBD1 matching 7 bases. Germline V gene lookup returns CDR1 SQVTM and CDR2 ANQGSEA. The CDR3 contains 13 residues. The junction had 9 bases not matched to a gene; V was cut back by 6 bases and J by 5 bases. The CDR3 protein is CSVETGQDYGYTF. CDR3 nucleotide sequence: TGCAGCGTCGAAACCGGACAGGATTATGGCTACACCTTC.

This clonotype has only a few counts. J is TRBJ1-6 and V is TRBV20-1; the D gene is possibly TRBD1 (5 bases). Per the germline V gene, CDR1 is DFQATT and CDR2 is SNEGSKA (reference sequence). CDR3 length: 14 residues. With 5 bases removed from V and 5 bases from J, the gap between germline ends came to 13 bases. CDR3 in DNA: TGCAGTGCTTCCGGGACGGTCGATAATTCACCCCTCCACTTT. As protein: CSASGTVDNSPLHF.

With respect to this clonotype: An end of the junction does not agree with germline; a read error may underlie this. V and J are TRBV20-1 and TRBJ2-5; maybe TRBD2 (6 bases). Judging by the DNA end, TRBJ2-7 fits better; the J call may be wrong. The V gene's germline CDR1 is DFQATT and CDR2 SNEGSKA (reference sequence). This CDR3 has 16 amino acids. CDR3: CSAGDRAGRGTHEQYF. In DNA form, the CDR3 reads TGCAGTGCTGGAGATCGGGCGGGACGGGGGACCCACGAGCAGTACTTC.

This clonotype was counted a single time. V and J are TRBV6-2 or TRBV6-3 and TRBJ2-1; 10 nucleotides align to TRBD1. The V gene's germline CDR1 is MNHEY and CDR2 SVGEGT. The V gene end was trimmed by 5 bases and the J gene end by 7 bases; junction bases not matched to a gene: 8. The CDR3 spans 15 residues. The CDR3 DNA reads TGTGCCAGCAGTGTGCCGGGACAGGGGCTAAATGAGCAGTTCTTC. Amino acid sequence: CASSVPGQGLNEQFF.